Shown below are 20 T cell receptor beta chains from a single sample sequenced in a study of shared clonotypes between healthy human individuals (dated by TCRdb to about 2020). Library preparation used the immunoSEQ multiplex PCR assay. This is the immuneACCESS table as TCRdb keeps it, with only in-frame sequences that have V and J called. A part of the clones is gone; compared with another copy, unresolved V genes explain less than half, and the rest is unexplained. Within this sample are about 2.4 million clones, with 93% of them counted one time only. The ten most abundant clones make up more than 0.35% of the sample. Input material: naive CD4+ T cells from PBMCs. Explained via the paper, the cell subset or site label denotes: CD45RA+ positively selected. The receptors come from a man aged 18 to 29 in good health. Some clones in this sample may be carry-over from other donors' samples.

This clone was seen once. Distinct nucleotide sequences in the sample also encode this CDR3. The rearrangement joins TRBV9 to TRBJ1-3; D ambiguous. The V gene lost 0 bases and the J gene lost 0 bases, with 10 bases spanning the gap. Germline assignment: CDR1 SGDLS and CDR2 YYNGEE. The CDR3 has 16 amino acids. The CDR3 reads CASSVEGTNSGNTIYF. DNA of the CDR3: TGTGCCAGCAGCGTAGAAGGAACTAACTCTGGAAACACCATATATTTT.

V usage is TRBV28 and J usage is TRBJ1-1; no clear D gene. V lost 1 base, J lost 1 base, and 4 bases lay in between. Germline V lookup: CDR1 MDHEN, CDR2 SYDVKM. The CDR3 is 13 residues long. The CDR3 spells CASSLYRNTEAFF. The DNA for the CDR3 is TGTGCCAGCAGTTTATACAGGAACACTGAAGCTTTCTTT.

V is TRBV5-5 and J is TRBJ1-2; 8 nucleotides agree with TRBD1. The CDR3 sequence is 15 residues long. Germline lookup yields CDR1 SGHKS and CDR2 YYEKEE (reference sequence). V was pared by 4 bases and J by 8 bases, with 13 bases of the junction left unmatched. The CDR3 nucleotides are TGTGCCAGCAGCCCTGTAAATCAGGGGGCGAGGGGCTACACCTTC. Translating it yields CASSPVNQGARGYTF. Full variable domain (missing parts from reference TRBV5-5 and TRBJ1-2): DAGVTQSPTHLIKTRGQQVTLRCSPISGHKSVSWYQQVLGQGPQFIFQYYEKEERGRGNFPDRFSARQFPNYSSELNVNALLLGDSALYLCASSPVNQGARGYTFGSGTRLTVV.

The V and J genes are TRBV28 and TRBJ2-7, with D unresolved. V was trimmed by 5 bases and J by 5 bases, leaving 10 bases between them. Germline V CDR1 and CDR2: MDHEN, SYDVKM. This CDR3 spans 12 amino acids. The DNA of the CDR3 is TGTGCCAGCAGTCTCATACTGGACGAGCAGTACTTC. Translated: CASSLILDEQYF.

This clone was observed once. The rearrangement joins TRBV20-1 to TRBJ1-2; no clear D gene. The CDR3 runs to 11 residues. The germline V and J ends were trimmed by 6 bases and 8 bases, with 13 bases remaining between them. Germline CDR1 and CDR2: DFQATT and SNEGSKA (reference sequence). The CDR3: CSAPMDGGYTF. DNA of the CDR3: TGCAGTGCCCCCATGGACGGAGGCTACACCTTC.

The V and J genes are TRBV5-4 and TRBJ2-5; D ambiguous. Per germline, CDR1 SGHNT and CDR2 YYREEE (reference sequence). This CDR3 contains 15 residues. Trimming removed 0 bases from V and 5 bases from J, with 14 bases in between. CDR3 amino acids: CASSLAVGVSETQYF. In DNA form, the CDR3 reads TGTGCCAGCAGCTTGGCCGTTGGGGTTAGCGAGACCCAGTACTTC.

The CDR3: CASSSQGLSSYEQYF. CDR3 nucleotide sequence: TGTGCCAGCAGCTCCCAAGGCCTAAGCTCCTACGAGCAGTACTTC. This chain joins TRBV7-2 and TRBJ2-7; D remains ambiguous. Germline V lookup: CDR1 SGHTA, CDR2 FQGNSA. The CDR3 has 15 residues. V lost 4 bases to trimming and J lost 0 bases, with 13 bases between them.

This chain's CDR3 is CASSRGGGLPYEQYF. In nucleotides, the CDR3 is TGTGCCAGCTCGCGGGGGGGCGGGCTACCCTACGAGCAGTACTTC. The chain uses TRBV28 and TRBJ2-7, with 9 bases identical to TRBD2. V shed 8 bases and J 2 bases; nucleotides not matched to a gene: 10. The CDR3 runs 15 residues. Germline values: CDR1 MDHEN, CDR2 SYDVKM.

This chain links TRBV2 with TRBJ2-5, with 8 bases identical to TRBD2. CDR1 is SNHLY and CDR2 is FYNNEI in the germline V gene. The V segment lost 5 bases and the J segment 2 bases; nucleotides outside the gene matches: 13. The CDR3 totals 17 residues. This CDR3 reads CASSNPGASGLQETQYF. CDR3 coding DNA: TGTGCCAGCAGTAACCCCGGGGCTAGCGGGCTTCAAGAGACCCAGTACTTC.

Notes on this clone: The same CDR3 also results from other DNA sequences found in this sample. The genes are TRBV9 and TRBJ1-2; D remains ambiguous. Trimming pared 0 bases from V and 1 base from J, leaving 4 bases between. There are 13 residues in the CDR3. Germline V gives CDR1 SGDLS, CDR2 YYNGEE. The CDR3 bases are TGTGCCAGCAGCGTAGTAGGTAACTATGGCTACACCTTC. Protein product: CASSVVGNYGYTF.

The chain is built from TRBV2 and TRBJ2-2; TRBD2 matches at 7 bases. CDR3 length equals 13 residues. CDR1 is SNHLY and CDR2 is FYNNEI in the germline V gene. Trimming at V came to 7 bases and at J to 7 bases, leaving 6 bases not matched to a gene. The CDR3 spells CASKGREDGELFF. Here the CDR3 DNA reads TGTGCCAGCAAGGGACGGGAGGACGGGGAGCTGTTTTTT.

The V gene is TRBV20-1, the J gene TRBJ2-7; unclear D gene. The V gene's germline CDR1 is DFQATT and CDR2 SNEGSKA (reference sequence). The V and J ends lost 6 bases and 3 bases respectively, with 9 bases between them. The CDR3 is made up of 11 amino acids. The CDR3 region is CSAPADYEQYF. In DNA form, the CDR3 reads TGCAGTGCCCCGGCGGACTACGAGCAGTACTTC.

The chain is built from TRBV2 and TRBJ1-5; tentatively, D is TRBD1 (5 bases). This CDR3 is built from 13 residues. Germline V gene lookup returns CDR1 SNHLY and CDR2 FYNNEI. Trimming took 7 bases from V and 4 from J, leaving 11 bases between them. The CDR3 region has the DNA TGTGCCAGCATGACAGCGCCAAATCAGCCCCAGCATTTT. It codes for CASMTAPNQPQHF.

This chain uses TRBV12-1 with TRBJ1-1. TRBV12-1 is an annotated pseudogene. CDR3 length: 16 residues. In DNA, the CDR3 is TGTGCCAGCAGCTACTACTTCTCGGGGCGGCGAACTGAAGCTTTCTTT. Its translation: CASSYYFSGRRTEAFF.

The CDR3 nucleotides read TGTGCCAGCAGCGAGGACAGGGGATGGGGGGAGACCCAGTACTTC. This sequence encodes CASSEDRGWGETQYF. The V call is TRBV7-6, the J call TRBJ2-5, with 9 nucleotides matching TRBD1. Losses at the gene ends were 5 bases for V and 5 bases for J; bases not matched to a gene: 9. CDR1 and CDR2 from the germline V gene are SGHVS and FNYEAQ. The CDR3 consists of 15 residues.

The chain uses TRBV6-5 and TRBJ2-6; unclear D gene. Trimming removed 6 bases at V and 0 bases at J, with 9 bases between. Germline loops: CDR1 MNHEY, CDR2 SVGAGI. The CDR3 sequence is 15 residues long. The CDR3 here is CASSGPSSGANVLTF. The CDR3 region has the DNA TGTGCCAGCAGCGGCCCCTCCTCTGGGGCCAACGTCCTGACTTTC.

CDR3 sequence (DNA): TGTGCCAGCTCACCATTAGACGGGCCCCAGGATACGCAGTATTTT. This gives the protein CASSPLDGPQDTQYF. This chain joins TRBV18 and TRBJ2-3; D uncertain. The CDR3 sequence is 15 residues long. The V and J ends lost 2 bases and 6 bases respectively, with 15 bases between them. Germline CDR1 and CDR2: KGHSH and LQKENI.

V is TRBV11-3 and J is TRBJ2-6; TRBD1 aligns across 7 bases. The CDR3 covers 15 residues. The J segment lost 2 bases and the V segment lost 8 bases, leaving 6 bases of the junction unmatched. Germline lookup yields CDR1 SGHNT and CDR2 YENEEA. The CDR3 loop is CASSTGAPGANVLTF. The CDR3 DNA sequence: TGTGCCAGCTCTACAGGGGCCCCTGGGGCCAACGTCCTGACTTTC.

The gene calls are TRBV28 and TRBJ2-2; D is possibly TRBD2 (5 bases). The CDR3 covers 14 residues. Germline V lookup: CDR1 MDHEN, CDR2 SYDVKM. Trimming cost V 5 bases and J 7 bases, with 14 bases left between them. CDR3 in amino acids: CASSSPSFSGELFF. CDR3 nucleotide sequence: TGTGCCAGCAGTAGCCCTAGCTTCAGCGGGGAGCTGTTTTTT.

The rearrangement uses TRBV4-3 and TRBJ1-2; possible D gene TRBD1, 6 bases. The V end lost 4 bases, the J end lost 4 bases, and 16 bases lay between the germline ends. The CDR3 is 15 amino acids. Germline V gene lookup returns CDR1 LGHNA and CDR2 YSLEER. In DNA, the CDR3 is TGCGCCAGCAGCCGGGGCGGGCAGGGGACCTATGGCTACACCTTC. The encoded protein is CASSRGGQGTYGYTF.